This T cell receptor beta chain was retrieved from a study of blood T cell repertoires in COVID-19. In the study overall: Acute and convalescent COVID-19 specimens originated in the United States, Italy and Spain.

J lost 3 bases, V lost 4 bases, and 10 bases had no gene match. The CDR3 runs to 16 residues. The germline CDR1 and CDR2 sequences are KGHSH and LQKENI. As originally analysed: Quantification of nucleated cells was approximated via reference gene primer amplification. TCRdb's table, derived via immunoSEQ multiplex PCR, lists solely in-frame clones and lacks some. Clonal size and the V and J genes are those of that table, whereas D and trimming came from the DNA. The table has under 300,000 clones, nearly 90% seen once. This TCR derives from a woman in her forties who had recovered from COVID-19. Sequencing was carried out using peripheral blood. The V gene is TRBV18, the J gene TRBJ2-3; TRBD1 matches 7 bases. CDR3 DNA: TGTGCCAGCTCACTGGGACAGCTTGAGGTGACAGATACGCAGTATTTT. Translation: CASSLGQLEVTDTQYF.